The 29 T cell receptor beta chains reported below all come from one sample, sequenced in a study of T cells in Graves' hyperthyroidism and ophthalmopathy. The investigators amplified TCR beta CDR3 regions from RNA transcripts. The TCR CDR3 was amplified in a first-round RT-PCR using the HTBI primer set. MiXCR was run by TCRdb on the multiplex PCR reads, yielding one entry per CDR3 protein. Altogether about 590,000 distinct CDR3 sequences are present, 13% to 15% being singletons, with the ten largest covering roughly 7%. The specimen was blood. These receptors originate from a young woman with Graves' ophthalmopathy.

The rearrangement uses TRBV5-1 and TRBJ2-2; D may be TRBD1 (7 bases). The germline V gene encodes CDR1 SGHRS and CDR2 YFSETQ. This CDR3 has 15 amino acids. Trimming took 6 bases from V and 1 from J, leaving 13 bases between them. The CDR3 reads CASKGGQLNTGELFF. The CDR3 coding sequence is TGCGCCAGCAAGGGGGGACAGTTGAACACCGGGGAGCTGTTTTTT.

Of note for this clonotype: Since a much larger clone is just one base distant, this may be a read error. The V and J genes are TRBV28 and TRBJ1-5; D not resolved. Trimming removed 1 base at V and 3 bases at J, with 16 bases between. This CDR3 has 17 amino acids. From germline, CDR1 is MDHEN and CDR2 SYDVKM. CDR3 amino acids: CASSLFRRGMANQPQHF. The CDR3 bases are TGTGCCAGCAGTTTATTTAGACGGGGAATGGCCAATCAGCCCCAGCATTTT.

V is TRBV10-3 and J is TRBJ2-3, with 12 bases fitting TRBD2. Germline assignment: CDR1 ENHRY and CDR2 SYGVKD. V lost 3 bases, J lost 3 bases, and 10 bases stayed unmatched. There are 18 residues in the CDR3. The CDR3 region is CAISDFRLAGVVTDTQYF. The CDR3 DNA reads TGTGCCATCAGTGACTTTAGACTAGCGGGAGTCGTGACAGATACGCAGTATTTT.

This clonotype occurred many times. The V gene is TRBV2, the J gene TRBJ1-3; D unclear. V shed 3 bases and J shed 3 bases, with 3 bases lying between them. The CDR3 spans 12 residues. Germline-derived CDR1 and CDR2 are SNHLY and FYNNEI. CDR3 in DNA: TGTGCCAGCAGTGATAATGGAAACACCATATATTTT. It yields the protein CASSDNGNTIYF.

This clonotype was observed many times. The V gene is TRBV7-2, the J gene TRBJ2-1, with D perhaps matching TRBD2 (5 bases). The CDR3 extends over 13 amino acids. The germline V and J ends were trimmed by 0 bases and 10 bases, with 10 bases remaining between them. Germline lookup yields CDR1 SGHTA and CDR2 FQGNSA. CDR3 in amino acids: CASSLAVLGEQFF. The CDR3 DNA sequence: TGTGCCAGCAGCTTAGCGGTACTAGGAGAGCAGTTCTTC.

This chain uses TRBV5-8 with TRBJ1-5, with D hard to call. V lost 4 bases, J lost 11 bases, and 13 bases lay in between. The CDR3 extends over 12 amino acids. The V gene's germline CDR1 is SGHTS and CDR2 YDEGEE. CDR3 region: CASSPTGSTQHF. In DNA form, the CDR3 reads TGTGCCAGCAGCCCCACGGGGTCAACCCAGCATTTT.

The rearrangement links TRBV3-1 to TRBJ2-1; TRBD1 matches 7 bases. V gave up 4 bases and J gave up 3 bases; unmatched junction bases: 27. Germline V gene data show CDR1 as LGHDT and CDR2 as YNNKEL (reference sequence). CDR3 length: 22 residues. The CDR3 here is CASSRRTGGTDRPTRDYNEQFF. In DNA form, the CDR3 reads TGTGCCAGCAGCCGCAGGACAGGTGGTACCGACCGCCCCACACGTGACTACAATGAGCAGTTCTTC.

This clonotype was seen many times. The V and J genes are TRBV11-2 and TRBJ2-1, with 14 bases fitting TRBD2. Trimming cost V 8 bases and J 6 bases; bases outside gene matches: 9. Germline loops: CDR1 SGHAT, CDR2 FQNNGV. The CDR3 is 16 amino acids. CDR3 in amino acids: CASGGTSGRLSNEQFF. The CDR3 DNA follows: TGTGCCAGCGGCGGGACTAGCGGGAGATTGAGCAATGAGCAGTTCTTC.

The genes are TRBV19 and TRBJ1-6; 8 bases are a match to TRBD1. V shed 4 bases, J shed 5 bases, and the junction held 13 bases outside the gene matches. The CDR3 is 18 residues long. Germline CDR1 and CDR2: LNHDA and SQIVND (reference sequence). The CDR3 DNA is TGTGCCAGTAGTACAGAGATTACCGGGACAGGAAATAATTCACCCCTCCACTTT. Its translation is CASSTEITGTGNNSPLHF.

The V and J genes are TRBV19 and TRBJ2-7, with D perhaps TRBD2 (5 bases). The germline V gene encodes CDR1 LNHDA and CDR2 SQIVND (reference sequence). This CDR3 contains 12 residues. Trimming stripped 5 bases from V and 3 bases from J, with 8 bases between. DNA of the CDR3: TGTGCCAGTAGTTCTGACTACTACGAGCAGTACTTC. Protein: CASSSDYYEQYF. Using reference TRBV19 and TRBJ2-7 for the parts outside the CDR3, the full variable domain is DGGITQSPKYLFRKEGQNVTLSCEQNLNHDAMYWYRQDPGQGLRLIYYSQIVNDFQKGDIAEGYSVSREKKESFPLTVTSAQKNPTAFYLCASSSDYYEQYFGPGTRLTVT.

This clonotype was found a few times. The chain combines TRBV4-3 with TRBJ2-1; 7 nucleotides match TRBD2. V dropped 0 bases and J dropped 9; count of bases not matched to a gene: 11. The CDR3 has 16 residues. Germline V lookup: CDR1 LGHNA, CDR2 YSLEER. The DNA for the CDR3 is TGCGCCAGCAGCCAAGAAGAAGCGGGATTGAAGGCTGAGCAGTTCTTC. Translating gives CASSQEEAGLKAEQFF.

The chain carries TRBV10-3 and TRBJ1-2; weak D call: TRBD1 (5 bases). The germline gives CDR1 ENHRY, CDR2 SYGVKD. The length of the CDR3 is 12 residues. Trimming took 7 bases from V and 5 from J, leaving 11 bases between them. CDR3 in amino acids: CAITDGAYGYTF. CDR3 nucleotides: TGTGCCATCACGGATGGGGCTTATGGCTACACCTTC.

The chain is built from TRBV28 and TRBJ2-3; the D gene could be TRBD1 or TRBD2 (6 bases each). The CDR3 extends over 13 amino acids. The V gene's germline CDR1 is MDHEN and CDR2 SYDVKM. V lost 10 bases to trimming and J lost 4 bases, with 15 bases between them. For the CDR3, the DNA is TGTGCCACTGGGGGCGGGGTGGCAGATACGCAGTATTTT. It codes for CATGGGVADTQYF.

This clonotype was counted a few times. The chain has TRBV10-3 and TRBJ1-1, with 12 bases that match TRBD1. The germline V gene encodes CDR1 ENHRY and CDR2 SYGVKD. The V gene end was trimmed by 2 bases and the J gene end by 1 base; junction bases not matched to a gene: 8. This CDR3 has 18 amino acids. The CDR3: CAISETYRDRGQNTEAFF. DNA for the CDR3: TGTGCCATCAGTGAGACATACCGGGACAGGGGGCAGAACACTGAAGCTTTCTTT.

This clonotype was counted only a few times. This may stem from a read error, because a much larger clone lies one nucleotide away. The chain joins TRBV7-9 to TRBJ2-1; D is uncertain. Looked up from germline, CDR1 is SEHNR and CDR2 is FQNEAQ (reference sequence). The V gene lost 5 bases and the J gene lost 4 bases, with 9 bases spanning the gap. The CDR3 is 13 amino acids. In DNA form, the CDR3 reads TGTGCCAGCAGCCTTCTCGAATACAATGAGCAGTTCTTC. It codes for CASSLLEYNEQFF. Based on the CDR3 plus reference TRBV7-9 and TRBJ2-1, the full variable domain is DTGVSQNPRHKITKRGQNVTFRCDPISEHNRLYWYRQTLGQGPEFLTYFQNEAQLEKSRLLSDRFSAERPKGSFSTLEIQRTEQGDSAMYLCASSLLEYNEQFFGPGTRLTVL.

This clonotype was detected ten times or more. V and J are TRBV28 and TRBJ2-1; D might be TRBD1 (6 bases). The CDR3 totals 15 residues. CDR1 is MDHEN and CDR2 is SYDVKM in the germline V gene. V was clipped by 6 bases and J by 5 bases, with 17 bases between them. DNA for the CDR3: TGTGCCAGCAGCCCAGACAGGTACAGGAACAATGAGCAGTTCTTC. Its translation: CASSPDRYRNNEQFF.

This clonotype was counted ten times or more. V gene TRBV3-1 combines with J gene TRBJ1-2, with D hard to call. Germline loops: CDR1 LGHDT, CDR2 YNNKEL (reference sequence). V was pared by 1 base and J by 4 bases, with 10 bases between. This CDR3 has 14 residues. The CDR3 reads CASSQGGSTYGYTF. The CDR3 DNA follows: TGTGCCAGCAGCCAAGGGGGATCGACCTATGGCTACACCTTC.

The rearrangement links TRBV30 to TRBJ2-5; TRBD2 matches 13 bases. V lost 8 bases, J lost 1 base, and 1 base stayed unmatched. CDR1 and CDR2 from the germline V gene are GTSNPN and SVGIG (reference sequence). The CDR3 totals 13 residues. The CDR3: CARTSGSQETQYF. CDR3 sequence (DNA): TGTGCCCGGACTAGCGGGAGCCAAGAGACCCAGTACTTC. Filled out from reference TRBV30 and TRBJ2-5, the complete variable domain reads SQTIHQWPATLVQPVGSPLSLECTVEGTSNPNLYWYRQAAGRGLQLLFYSVGIGQISSEVPQNLSASRPQDRQFILSSKKLLLSDSGFYLCARTSGSQETQYFGPGTRLLVL.

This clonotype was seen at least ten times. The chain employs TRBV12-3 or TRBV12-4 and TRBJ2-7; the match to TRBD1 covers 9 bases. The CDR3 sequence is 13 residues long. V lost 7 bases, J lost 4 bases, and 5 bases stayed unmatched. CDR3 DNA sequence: TGTGCCAGCACCACGGGACAGGGTTACGAGCAGTACTTC. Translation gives CASTTGQGYEQYF.

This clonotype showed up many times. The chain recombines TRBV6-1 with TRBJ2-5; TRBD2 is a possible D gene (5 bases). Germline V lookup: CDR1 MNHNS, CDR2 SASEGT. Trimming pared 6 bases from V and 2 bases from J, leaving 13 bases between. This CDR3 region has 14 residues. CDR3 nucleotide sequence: TGTGCCAGCAGCCTCGGGGTTCAACAAGAGACCCAGTACTTC. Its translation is CASSLGVQQETQYF.

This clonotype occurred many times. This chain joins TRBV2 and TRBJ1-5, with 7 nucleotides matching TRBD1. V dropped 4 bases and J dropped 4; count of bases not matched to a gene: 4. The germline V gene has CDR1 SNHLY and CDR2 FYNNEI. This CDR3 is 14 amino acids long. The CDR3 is CASSGDRANQPQHF. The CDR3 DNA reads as TGTGCCAGCAGTGGGGACAGAGCGAATCAGCCCCAGCATTTT.

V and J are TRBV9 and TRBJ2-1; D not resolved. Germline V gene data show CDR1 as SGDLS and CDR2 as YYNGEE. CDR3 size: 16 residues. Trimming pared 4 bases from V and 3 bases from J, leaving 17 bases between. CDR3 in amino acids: CASSPRPSERYNEQFF. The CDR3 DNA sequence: TGTGCCAGCAGCCCCCGGCCGAGCGAGCGCTACAATGAGCAGTTCTTC.

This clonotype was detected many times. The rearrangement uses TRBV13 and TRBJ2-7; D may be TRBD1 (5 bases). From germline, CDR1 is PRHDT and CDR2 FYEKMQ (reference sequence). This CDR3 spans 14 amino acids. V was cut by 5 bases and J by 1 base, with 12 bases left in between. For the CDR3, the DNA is TGTGCCAGCAGCCCCACGGCAGGGTCCTACGAGCAGTACTTC. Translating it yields CASSPTAGSYEQYF.

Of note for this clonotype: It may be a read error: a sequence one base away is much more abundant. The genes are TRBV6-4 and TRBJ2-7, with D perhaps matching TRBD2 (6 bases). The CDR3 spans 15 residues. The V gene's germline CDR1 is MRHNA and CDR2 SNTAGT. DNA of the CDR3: TGTACCAGCAGTTTGCCCCGGGGAGGAATATACGAGCAGTACTTC. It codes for CTSSLPRGGIYEQYF.

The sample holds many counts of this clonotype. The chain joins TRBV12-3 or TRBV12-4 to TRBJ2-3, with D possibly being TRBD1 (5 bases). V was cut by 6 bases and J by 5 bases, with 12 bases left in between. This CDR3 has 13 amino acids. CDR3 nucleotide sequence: TGTGCCAGCAGCTATAGAACAGGAGATACGCAGTATTTT. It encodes CASSYRTGDTQYF.

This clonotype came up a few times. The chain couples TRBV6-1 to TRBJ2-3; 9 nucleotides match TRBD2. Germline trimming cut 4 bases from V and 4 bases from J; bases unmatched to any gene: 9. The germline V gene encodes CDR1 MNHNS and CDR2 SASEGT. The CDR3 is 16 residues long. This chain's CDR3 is CASSVLASGNSDTQYF. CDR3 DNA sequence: TGTGCCAGCAGTGTTCTTGCTAGCGGGAACTCAGATACGCAGTATTTT.

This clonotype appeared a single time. CDR3 loop: CASSQVDGRLGEAFF. CDR3 DNA sequence: TGTGCCAGCAGCCAAGTTGACGGGAGGTTAGGTGAAGCTTTCTTT. J is TRBJ1-1 and V is TRBV3-1; D call uncertain. Germline V gene sequence: CDR1 LGHDT, CDR2 YNNKEL (reference sequence). The germline V and J ends were trimmed by 1 base and 7 bases, with 16 bases remaining between them. There are 15 residues in the CDR3.

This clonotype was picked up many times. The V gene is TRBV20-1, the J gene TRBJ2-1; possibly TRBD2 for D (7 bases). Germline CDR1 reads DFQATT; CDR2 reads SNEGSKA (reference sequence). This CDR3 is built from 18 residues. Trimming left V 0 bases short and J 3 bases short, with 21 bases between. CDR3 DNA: TGCAGTGCTAGAGACGCCCAGGGAGGGACAAATGTCTACAATGAGCAGTTCTTC. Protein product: CSARDAQGGTNVYNEQFF.

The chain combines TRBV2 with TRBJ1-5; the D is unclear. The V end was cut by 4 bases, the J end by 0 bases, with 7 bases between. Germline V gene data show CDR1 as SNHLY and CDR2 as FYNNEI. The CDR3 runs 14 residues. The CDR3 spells CASSAGRSNQPQHF. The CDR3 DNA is TGTGCCAGCAGTGCTGGGCGTAGCAATCAGCCCCAGCATTTT.